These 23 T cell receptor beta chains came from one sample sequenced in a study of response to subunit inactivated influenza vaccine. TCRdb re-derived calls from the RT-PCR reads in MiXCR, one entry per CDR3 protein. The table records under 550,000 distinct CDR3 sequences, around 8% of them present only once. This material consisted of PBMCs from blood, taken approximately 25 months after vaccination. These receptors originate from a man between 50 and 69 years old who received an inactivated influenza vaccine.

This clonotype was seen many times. The chain's CDR3 is CSGGGFTDTQYF. The CDR3 bases are TGCAGTGGTGGGGGGTTTACAGATACGCAGTATTTT. The chain combines TRBV29-1 with TRBJ2-3; D possibly corresponds to TRBD2 (6 bases). The CDR3 is 12 amino acids. Per germline, CDR1 SQVTM and CDR2 ANQGSEA.

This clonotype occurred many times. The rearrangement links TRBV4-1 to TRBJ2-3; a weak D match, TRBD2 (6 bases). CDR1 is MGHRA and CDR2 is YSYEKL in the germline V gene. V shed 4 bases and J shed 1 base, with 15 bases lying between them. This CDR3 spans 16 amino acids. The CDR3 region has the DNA TGCGCCAGCAGCCCGCAAGGTAGCGGAGGCACAGATACGCAGTATTTT. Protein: CASSPQGSGGTDTQYF.

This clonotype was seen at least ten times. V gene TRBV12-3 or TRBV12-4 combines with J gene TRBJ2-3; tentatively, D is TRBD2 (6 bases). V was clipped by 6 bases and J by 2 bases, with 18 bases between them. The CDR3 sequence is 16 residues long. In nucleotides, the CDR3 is TGTGCCAGCAGCAATCCACGGCGGGGAAACACAGATACGCAGTATTTT. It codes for CASSNPRRGNTDTQYF.

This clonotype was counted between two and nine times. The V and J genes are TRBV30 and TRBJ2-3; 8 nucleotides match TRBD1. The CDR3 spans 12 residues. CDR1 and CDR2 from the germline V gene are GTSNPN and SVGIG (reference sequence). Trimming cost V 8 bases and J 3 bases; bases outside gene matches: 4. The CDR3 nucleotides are TGTGCCCGCGGACAGGGAACAGATACGCAGTATTTT. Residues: CARGQGTDTQYF.

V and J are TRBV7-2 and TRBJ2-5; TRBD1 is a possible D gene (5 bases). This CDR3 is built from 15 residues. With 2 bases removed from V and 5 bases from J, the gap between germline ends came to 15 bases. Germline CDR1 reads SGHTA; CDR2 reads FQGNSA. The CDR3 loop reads CASSLWVREWETQYF. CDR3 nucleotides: TGTGCCAGCAGCTTATGGGTCAGGGAATGGGAGACCCAGTACTTC.

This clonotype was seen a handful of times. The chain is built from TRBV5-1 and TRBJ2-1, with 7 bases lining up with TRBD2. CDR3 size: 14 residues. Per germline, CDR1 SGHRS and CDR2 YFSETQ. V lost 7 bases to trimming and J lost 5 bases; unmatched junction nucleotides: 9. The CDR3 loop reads CASGDSGAHNEQFF. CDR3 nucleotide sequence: TGCGCCAGCGGAGACAGCGGGGCCCACAATGAGCAGTTCTTC.

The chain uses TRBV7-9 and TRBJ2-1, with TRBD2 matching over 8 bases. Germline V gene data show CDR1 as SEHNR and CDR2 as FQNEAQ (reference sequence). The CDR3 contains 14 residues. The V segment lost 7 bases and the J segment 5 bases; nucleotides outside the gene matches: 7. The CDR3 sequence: CASTSSGGDNEQFF. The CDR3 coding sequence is TGTGCCAGCACCTCGAGCGGGGGAGACAATGAGCAGTTCTTC.

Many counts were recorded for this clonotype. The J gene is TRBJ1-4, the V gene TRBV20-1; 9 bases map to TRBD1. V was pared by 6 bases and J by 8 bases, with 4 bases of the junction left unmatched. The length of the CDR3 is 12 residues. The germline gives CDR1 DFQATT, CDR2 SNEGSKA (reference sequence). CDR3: CSAETGGEKLFF. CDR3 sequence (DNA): TGCAGTGCAGAGACAGGGGGGGAAAAACTGTTTTTT.

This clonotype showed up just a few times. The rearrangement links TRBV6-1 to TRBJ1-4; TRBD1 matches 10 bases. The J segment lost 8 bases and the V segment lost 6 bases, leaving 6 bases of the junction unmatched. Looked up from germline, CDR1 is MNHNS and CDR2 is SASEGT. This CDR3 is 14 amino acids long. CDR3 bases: TGTGCCAGCAGCGACAGGGGGCAGGAGGAAAAACTGTTTTTT. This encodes CASSDRGQEEKLFF.

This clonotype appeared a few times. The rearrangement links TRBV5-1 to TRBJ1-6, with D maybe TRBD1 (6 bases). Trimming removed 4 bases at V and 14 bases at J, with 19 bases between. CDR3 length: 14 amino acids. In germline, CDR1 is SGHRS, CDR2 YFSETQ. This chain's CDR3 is CASSPGGAFGTLHF. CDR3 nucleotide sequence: TGCGCCAGCAGCCCCGGGGGGGCCTTTGGAACCCTCCACTTT.

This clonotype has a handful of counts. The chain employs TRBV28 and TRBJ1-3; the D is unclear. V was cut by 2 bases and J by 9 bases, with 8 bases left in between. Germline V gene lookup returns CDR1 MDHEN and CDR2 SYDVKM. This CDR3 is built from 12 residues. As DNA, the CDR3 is TGTGCCAGCAGTTTACCACGAGGCACCATATATTTT. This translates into CASSLPRGTIYF.

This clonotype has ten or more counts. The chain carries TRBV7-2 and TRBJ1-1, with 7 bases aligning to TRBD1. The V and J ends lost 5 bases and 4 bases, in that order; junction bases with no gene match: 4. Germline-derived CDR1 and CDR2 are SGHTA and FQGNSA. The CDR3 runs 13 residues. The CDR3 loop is CASSLDRVTEAFF. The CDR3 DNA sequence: TGTGCCAGCAGCCTCGACAGGGTCACTGAAGCTTTCTTT.

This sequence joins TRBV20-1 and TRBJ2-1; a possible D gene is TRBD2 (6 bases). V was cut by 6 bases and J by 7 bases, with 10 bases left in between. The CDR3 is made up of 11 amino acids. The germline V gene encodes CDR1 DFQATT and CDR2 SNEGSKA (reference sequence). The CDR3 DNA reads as TGCAGTGCGGGGACTCATAATGAGCAGTTCTTC. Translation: CSAGTHNEQFF.

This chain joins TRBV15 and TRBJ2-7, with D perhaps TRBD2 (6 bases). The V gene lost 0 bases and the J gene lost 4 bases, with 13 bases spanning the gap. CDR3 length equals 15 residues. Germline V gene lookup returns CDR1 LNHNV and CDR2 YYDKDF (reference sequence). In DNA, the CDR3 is TGTGCCACCAGCAGAGATAGCGGCCTCACTTACGAGCAGTACTTC. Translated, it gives CATSRDSGLTYEQYF.

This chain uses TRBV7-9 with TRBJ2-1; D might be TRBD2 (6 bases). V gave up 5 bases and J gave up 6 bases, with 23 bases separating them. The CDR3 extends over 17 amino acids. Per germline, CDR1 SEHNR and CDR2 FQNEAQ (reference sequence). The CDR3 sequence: CASSPTSGPPPSNEQFF. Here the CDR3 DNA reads TGTGCCAGCAGCCCCACCAGCGGGCCCCCCCCCAGCAATGAGCAGTTCTTC.

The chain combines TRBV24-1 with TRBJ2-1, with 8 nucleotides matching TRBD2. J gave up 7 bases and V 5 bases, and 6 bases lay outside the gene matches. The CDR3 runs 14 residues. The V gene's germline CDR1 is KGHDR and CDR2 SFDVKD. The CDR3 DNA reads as TGTGCCACCAGTGGGCCGGGAGGGCGTAATGAGCAGTTCTTC. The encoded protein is CATSGPGGRNEQFF.

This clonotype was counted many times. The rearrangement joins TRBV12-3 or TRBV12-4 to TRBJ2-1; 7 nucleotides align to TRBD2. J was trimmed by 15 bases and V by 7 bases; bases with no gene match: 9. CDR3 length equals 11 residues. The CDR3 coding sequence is TGTGCCAGCAACGACGGCGGGAGACCGTTCTTC. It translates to CASNDGGRPFF.

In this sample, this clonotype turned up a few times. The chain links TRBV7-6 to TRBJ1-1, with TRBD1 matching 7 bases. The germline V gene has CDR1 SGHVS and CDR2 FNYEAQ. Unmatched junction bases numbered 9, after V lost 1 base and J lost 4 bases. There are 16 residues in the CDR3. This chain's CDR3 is CASSLGRNRGGTEAFF. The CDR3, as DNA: TGTGCCAGCAGCTTAGGAAGGAACAGGGGAGGCACTGAAGCTTTCTTT.

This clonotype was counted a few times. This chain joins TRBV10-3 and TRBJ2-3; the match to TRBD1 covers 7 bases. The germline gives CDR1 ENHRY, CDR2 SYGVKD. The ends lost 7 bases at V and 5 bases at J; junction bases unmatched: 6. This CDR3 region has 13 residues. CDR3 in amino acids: CAINDRAGDTQYF. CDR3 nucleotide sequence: TGTGCCATCAACGACAGGGCGGGAGATACGCAGTATTTT.

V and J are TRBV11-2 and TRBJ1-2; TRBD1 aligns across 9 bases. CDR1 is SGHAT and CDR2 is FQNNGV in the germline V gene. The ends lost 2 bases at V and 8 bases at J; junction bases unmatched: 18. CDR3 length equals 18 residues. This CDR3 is CASSLIAPMDRGQKGYTF. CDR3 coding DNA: TGTGCCAGCAGCTTAATAGCCCCCATGGACAGGGGACAAAAGGGCTACACCTTC. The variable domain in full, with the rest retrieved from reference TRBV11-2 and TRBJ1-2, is EAGVAQSPRYKIIEKRQSVAFWCNPISGHATLYWYQQILGQGPKLLIQFQNNGVVDDSQLPKDRFSAERLKGVDSTLKIQPAKLEDSAVYLCASSLIAPMDRGQKGYTFGSGTRLTVV.

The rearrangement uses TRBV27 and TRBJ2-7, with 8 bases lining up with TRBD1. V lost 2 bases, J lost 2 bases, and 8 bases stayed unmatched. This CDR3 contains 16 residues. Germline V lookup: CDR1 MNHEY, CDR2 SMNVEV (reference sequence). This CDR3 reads CASSLVVGQGPYEQYF. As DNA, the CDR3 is TGTGCCAGCAGTTTAGTGGTTGGACAGGGCCCCTACGAGCAGTACTTC.

The CDR3 DNA reads TGCAGTGCTAGAGAGGGACAGTTTGATCAGCCCCAGCATTTT. Amino acids: CSAREGQFDQPQHF. The genes are TRBV20-1 and TRBJ1-5; 7 nucleotides match TRBD1. In germline, CDR1 is DFQATT, CDR2 SNEGSKA (reference sequence). Trimming took 0 bases from V and 5 from J; bases not matched to a gene: 4. This CDR3 region has 14 residues.

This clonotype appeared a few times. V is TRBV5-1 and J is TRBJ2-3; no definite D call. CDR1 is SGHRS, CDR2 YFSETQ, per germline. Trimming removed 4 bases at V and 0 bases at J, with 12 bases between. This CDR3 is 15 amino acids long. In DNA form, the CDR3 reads TGCGCCAGCAGCCCAGGAGAATTTAGCACAGATACGCAGTATTTT. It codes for CASSPGEFSTDTQYF.